This record concerns one TCR beta chain sequence. These data come from a study of OX40 agonist ivuxolimab in advanced cancers. Some clones are missing from TCRdb's copy, which holds only in-frame ones; the method was immunoSEQ multiplex PCR. The profile shows about 93,000 clones, about 91% of them singletons. The CDR3 is made up of 13 amino acids. V was trimmed by 3 bases and J by 7 bases, leaving 13 bases between them. Germline lookup yields CDR1 MNHNY and CDR2 SVGAGI (reference sequence). If patients had autoimmune disease history or systemic immunosuppression, they were excluded. The sequence came from an adult with an advanced solid tumor such as melanoma, head and neck, liver or kidney cancer. The chain couples TRBV6-6 to TRBJ2-7, with D possibly being TRBD2 (5 bases). The sequencing used CD4+ or CD8+ T cells sorted from blood, collected in a trial of the OX40 agonist ivuxolimab. CDR3 region: CASSYDEGREQYF. The CDR3 nucleotides read TGTGCCAGCAGTTATGATGAGGGTAGAGAGCAGTACTTC.